This TCR beta chain was retrieved from a study of neurological immune-mediated disorders. For this clonotype: Its antigen is as yet unknown.

TCRdb recomputed calls from the 5' RACE reads with MiXCR, one row per CDR3 protein. This sample has under 70,000 distinct CDR3 sequences, with less than 25% found just once. The time point denotes: technical triplicate 2. V was clipped by 4 bases and J by 3 bases; unmatched bases: 3. The germline CDR1 and CDR2 sequences are SQVTM and ANQGSEA. The CDR3 loop spans 12 amino acids. Whole-study findings and limits: The most TCR clonal expansion was seen in HTLV-1-associated myelopathy, and the least was seen in multiple sclerosis, which fell below healthy controls.

The V gene is TRBV29-1, the J gene TRBJ2-7; 7 nucleotides match TRBD1. The TCR comes from a man aged 55 to 70 with HTLV-1-associated myelopathy (HAM/TSP). The sequencing input was PBMCs. CDR3 sequence reads: CSVAGTDYEQYF. The DNA of the CDR3 is TGCAGCGTTGCTGGGACAGACTACGAGCAGTACTTC.